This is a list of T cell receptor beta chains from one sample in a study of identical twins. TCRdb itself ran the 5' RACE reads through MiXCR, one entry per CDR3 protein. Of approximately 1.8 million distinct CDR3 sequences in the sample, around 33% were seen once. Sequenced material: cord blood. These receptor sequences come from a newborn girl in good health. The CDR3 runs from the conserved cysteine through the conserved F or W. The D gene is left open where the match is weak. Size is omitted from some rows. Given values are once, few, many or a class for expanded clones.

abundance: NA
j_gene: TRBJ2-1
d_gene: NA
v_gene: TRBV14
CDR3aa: CARTSSHSHNEQFF
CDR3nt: TGTGCCAGGACCTCAAGCCACTCCCACAATGAGCAGTTCTTC

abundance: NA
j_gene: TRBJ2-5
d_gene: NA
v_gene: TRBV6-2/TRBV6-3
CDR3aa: CASSSLAGREYF
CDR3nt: TGTGCCAGCAGTTCCTTGGCGGGGAGAGAGTACTTC

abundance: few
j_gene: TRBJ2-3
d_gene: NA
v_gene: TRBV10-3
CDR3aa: CATAGSSGTDTQYF
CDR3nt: TGTGCCACGGCGGGGTCTTCAGGCACAGATACGCAGTATTTT

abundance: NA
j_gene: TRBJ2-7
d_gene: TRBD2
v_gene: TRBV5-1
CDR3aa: CASSSFFSSGRALNEQYF
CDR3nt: TGCGCCAGCAGCTCATTCTTTTCTAGCGGGAGGGCCCTCAACGAGCAGTACTTC

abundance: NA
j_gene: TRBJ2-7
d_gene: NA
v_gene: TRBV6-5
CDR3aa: CASSYSNPTANYEQYF
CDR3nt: TGTGCCAGCAGTTACTCCAACCCGACGGCGAACTACGAGCAGTACTTC

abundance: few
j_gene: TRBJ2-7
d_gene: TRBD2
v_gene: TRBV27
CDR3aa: CASSSYGGTSATEQYF
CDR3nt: TGTGCCAGCAGTTCGTATGGCGGGACTAGCGCAACCGAGCAGTACTTC

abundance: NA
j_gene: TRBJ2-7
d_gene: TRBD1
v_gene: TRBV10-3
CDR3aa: CAISFGQGNEQYF
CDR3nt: TGTGCCATCAGCTTTGGACAGGGCAACGAGCAGTACTTC

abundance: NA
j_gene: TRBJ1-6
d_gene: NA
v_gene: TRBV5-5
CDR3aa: CASRVGLTGALHF
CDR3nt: TGTGCCAGCAGGGTTGGCCTAACAGGAGCCCTCCACTTT

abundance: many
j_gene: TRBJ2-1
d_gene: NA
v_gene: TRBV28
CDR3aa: CASSLWGREKGEQFF
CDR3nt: TGTGCCAGCAGTTTATGGGGTAGGGAGAAGGGTGAGCAGTTCTTC

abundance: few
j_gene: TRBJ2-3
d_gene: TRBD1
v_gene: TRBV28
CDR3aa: CASSRGRNTQYF
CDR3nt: TGTGCCAGCAGCAGGGGGCGAAATACGCAGTATTTT

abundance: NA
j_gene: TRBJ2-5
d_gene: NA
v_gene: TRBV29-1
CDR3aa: CSVLLWGARETQYF
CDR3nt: TGCAGCGTCTTACTCTGGGGGGCTAGGGAGACCCAGTACTTC

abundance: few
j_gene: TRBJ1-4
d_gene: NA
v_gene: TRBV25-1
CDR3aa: CASSELGLKLFF
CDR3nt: TGTGCCAGCAGTGAATTGGGTTTGAAACTGTTTTTT

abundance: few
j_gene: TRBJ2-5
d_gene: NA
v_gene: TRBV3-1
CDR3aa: CASSQVGARMGETQYF
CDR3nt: TGTGCCAGCAGCCAAGTAGGAGCACGAATGGGAGAGACCCAGTACTTC

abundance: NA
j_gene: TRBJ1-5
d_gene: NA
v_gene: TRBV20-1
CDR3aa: CSGAQVEDNQPQHF
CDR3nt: TGCAGTGGGGCCCAGGTCGAGGATAATCAGCCCCAGCATTTT

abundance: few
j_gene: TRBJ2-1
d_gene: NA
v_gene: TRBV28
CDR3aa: CASRKGLQAGSYNEQFF
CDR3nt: TGTGCCAGCAGAAAGGGCCTTCAGGCCGGCTCCTACAATGAGCAGTTCTTC

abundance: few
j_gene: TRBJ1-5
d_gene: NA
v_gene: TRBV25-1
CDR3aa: CASSEAGDQPQHF
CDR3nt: TGTGCCAGCAGTGAAGCAGGGGATCAGCCCCAGCATTTT

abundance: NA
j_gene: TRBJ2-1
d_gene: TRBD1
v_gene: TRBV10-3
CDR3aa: CAISESPGTGGHEQFF
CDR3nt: TGTGCCATCAGTGAGTCGCCCGGGACAGGGGGTCATGAGCAGTTCTTC

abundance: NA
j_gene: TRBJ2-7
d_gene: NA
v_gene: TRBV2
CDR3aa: CASTGYYEQYF
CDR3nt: TGTGCCAGCACGGGCTACTACGAGCAGTACTTC

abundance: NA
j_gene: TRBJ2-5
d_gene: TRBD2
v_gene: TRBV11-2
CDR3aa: CASSLPGLAGGYEQYF
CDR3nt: TGTGCCAGCAGCTTACCGGGACTAGCGGGGGGGTATGAGCAGTACTTC

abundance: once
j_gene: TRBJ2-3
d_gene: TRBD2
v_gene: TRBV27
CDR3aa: CASSPAGTSGRSTDTQYF
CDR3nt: TGTGCCAGCAGTCCCGCCGGGACTAGCGGGAGAAGCACAGATACGCAGTATTTT

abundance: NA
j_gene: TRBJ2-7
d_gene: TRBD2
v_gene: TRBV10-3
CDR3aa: CAISERASGMYEQYF
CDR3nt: TGTGCCATCAGTGAGCGGGCTAGCGGGATGTACGAGCAGTACTTC

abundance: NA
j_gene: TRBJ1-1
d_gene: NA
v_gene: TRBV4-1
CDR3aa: CASRKANTETFF
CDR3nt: TGCGCCAGCAGAAAGGCCAACACTGAAACTTTCTTT

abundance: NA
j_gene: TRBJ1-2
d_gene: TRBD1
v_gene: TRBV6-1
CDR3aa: CASSDPRTGYGYTF
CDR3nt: TGTGCCAGCAGTGACCCCCGGACAGGCTATGGCTACACCTTC

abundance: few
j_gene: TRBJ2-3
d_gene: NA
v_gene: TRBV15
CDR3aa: CATSRDVPSLPDTQYF
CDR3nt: TGTGCCACCAGCAGAGATGTTCCTAGCCTGCCAGATACGCAGTATTTT

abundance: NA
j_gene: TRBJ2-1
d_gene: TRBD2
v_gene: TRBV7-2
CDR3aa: CASSLRGGAVSNEQFF
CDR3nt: TGTGCCAGCAGCTTAAGGGGAGGGGCTGTATCCAATGAGCAGTTCTTC

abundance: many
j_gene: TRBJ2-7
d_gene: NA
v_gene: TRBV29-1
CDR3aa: CSVLGGGSYEQYF
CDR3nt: TGCAGCGTTTTGGGAGGGGGATCCTACGAGCAGTACTTC